The next 2 T cell receptor beta chains were all read from a single sample in a study of technical replicates of blood from several donors. Data came from immunoSEQ multiplex PCR; TCRdb stores just in-frame clones and leaves some out. The sample shows some 79,000 clones, around 90% of them seen only once. The sequencing sample was made of T cells isolated from PBMCs. All receptors come from a human donor in good health. Some clones in this sample may be carry-over from other donors' samples.

The chain joins TRBV10-1 to TRBJ2-7, with 7 nucleotides matching TRBD1. The V gene's germline CDR1 is WNHNN and CDR2 SYGVQD (reference sequence). J lost 1 base, V lost 3 bases, and 0 bases had no gene match. This CDR3 spans 13 amino acids. CDR3 sequence reads: CASSEQGSYEQYF. CDR3 in DNA: TGCGCCAGCAGTGAACAGGGGTCCTACGAGCAGTACTTC.

The CDR3: CASSFAISDTQYF. Here the CDR3 DNA reads TGTGCCAGCAGCTTTGCTATCTCAGATACGCAGTATTTT. V gene TRBV5-4 combines with J gene TRBJ2-3; D not resolved. This CDR3 spans 13 amino acids. CDR1 is SGHNT and CDR2 is YYREEE in the germline V gene (reference sequence). V was trimmed by 2 bases and J by 4 bases, leaving 8 bases between them.